These 21 T cell receptor beta chains were sequenced from one sample in a study of lymphopenia after photon versus proton radiotherapy. Assay: immunoSEQ multiplex PCR; the TCRdb copy retains only in-frame clones and omits some. In the table there are just over 40,000 clones, 85% to 90% of which are singletons. This specimen consisted of peripheral blood, obtained from a patient treated with proton-based radiotherapy. The source of these receptors is a woman between 65 and 79 years old with pancreatic cancer. Some clones in this sample may be carry-over from other donors' samples.

This rearrangement joins TRBV5-1 to TRBJ2-1, with 10 bases lining up with TRBD2. The germline V gene encodes CDR1 SGHRS and CDR2 YFSETQ. The length of the CDR3 is 16 residues. V lost 1 base to trimming and J lost 4 bases; unmatched junction nucleotides: 5. CDR3 protein: CASSLSSGSSYNEQFF. The CDR3 DNA sequence: TGCGCCAGCAGCTTGTCTAGCGGGAGTTCGTACAATGAGCAGTTCTTC.

The V and J genes are TRBV4-2 and TRBJ2-5; 10 bases match TRBD2. Trimming removed 0 bases from V and 7 bases from J; junction bases left unmatched: 8. There are 16 residues in the CDR3. Germline V lookup: CDR1 LGHNA, CDR2 YNFKEQ. CDR3 protein: CASSQDHLAGVGTQYF. The CDR3 DNA reads TGTGCCAGCAGCCAAGATCATCTAGCGGGAGTCGGGACCCAGTACTTC.

V usage is TRBV27 and J usage is TRBJ1-3; tentative D call: TRBD1 (6 bases). V was cut by 5 bases and J by 4 bases, with 15 bases left in between. This CDR3 has 15 residues. Germline V gene data show CDR1 as MNHEY and CDR2 as SMNVEV (reference sequence). The CDR3 DNA reads as TGTGCCAGCAGTCCCACGGGGGGCGCGGGAAACACCATATATTTT. Encoded protein: CASSPTGGAGNTIYF.

This sequence joins TRBV30 and TRBJ1-3; no reliable D call. Germline lookup yields CDR1 GTSNPN and CDR2 SVGIG (reference sequence). Trimming shortened V by 2 bases and J by 0 bases, and 14 bases separated the two germline ends. The CDR3 extends over 16 amino acids. The CDR3 loop is CAWSTSTSNSGNTIYF. For the CDR3, the DNA is TGTGCCTGGAGTACTAGTACGTCCAACTCTGGAAACACCATATATTTT.

The DNA for the CDR3 is TGCGCCAGCAGCCAGAGAGCGGGACTCTACAATGAGCAGTTCTTC. Translating gives CASSQRAGLYNEQFF. The genes are TRBV4-3 and TRBJ2-1; 7 bases match TRBD2. V lost 3 bases to trimming and J lost 3 bases; unmatched junction nucleotides: 5. Germline V gene sequence: CDR1 LGHNA, CDR2 YSLEER. The CDR3 runs 15 residues.

This clone was recorded only once. The chain couples TRBV9 to TRBJ1-5; D gene uncertain. V was cut by 0 bases and J by 0 bases, with 10 bases left in between. The CDR3 totals 16 residues. Germline V CDR1 and CDR2: SGDLS, YYNGEE. CDR3 sequence: CASSVALVYSNQPQHF. CDR3 nucleotide sequence: TGTGCCAGCAGCGTAGCCTTAGTTTATAGCAATCAGCCCCAGCATTTT.

The chain recombines TRBV5-1 with TRBJ1-6; 7 bases fit TRBD1. In germline, CDR1 is SGHRS, CDR2 YFSETQ. The CDR3 totals 14 residues. After removal of 4 bases from V and 7 bases from J, the junction contained 5 bases not matched to a gene. CDR3 sequence reads: CASSEGTANSPLHF. In DNA form, the CDR3 reads TGCGCCAGCAGCGAAGGGACAGCGAATTCACCCCTCCACTTT.

The chain is built from TRBV4-2 and TRBJ2-1; D unresolved. V was clipped by 2 bases and J by 4 bases, with 12 bases between them. The length of the CDR3 is 15 residues. Germline CDR1 and CDR2: LGHNA and YNFKEQ. CDR3 protein: CASSQITTPYNEQFF. In nucleotides, the CDR3 is TGTGCCAGCAGCCAAATAACGACCCCTTACAATGAGCAGTTCTTC.

This clone was seen once. This chain connects TRBV11-2 to TRBJ2-2, with D tentatively TRBD1 (5 bases). The CDR3 length is 14 residues. The ends were cut back, 3 bases at V and 4 bases at J, with 9 bases in the middle. CDR1 and CDR2 (germline): SGHAT, FQNNGV. The CDR3 bases are TGTGCCAGCAGCTTTGACAGCTTCACCGGGGAGCTGTTTTTT. As protein: CASSFDSFTGELFF. Looking up the rest from reference TRBV11-2 and TRBJ2-2 gives the full variable domain: EAGVAQSPRYKIIEKRQSVAFWCNPISGHATLYWYQQILGQGPKLLIQFQNNGVVDDSQLPKDRFSAERLKGVDSTLKIQPAKLEDSAVYLCASSFDSFTGELFFGEGSRLTVL.

The chain couples TRBV28 to TRBJ2-7, with D perhaps TRBD1 or TRBD2 (5 bases each). CDR1 is MDHEN and CDR2 is SYDVKM in the germline V gene. V was shortened by 1 base and J by 1 base, with 11 bases between the two germline ends. There are 15 residues in the CDR3. The CDR3 coding sequence is TGTGCCAGCAGTTTATCTGGGGGTAGGTCCTACGAGCAGTACTTC. Protein: CASSLSGGRSYEQYF.

The chain links TRBV19 to TRBJ2-6; perhaps D is TRBD1 or TRBD2 (5 bases each). Germline V gene lookup returns CDR1 LNHDA and CDR2 SQIVND (reference sequence). V was cut by 5 bases and J by 2 bases, with 10 bases left in between. CDR3 size: 15 residues. The CDR3: CASSVRGAGANVLTF. In DNA form, the CDR3 reads TGTGCCAGTAGTGTACGGGGCGCTGGGGCCAACGTCCTGACTTTC.

This chain connects TRBV7-9 to TRBJ2-3; D unclear. V lost 0 bases and J lost 3, with 7 bases in between. This CDR3 comprises 14 residues. Germline CDR1 is SEHNR and CDR2 is FQNEAQ (reference sequence). The CDR3 loop reads CASSLALSTDTQYF. CDR3 DNA sequence: TGTGCCAGCAGCTTAGCGCTCTCTACAGATACGCAGTATTTT.

Of note for this clone: Other nucleotide sequences from this sample produce the same CDR3. The chain employs TRBV28 and TRBJ1-1; D not resolved. Germline-derived CDR1 and CDR2 are MDHEN and SYDVKM. The CDR3 covers 13 residues. V was pared by 6 bases and J by 0 bases, with 8 bases between. The CDR3 DNA is TGTGCCAGCAGCGGAACCATGAACACTGAAGCTTTCTTT. It codes for CASSGTMNTEAFF.

J is TRBJ1-1 and V is TRBV28; D remains unclear. Germline V gene lookup returns CDR1 MDHEN and CDR2 SYDVKM. V was cut by 6 bases and J by 2 bases, with 7 bases left in between. This CDR3 spans 12 amino acids. The CDR3 coding sequence is TGTGCCAGCAGCTACCGAAACACTGAAGCTTTCTTT. This translates into CASSYRNTEAFF.

CDR3: CSGGQGNTEAFF. CDR3 DNA sequence: TGCAGCGGGGGACAGGGGAATACTGAAGCTTTCTTT. The chain employs TRBV29-1 and TRBJ1-1, with TRBD1 matching over 10 bases. Losses at the gene ends were 7 bases for V and 5 bases for J; bases not matched to a gene: 4. The V gene's germline CDR1 is SQVTM and CDR2 ANQGSEA. There are 12 residues in the CDR3.

This chain links TRBV2 with TRBJ2-2; TRBD1 or TRBD2 may be the D gene (5 bases each). The V gene's germline CDR1 is SNHLY and CDR2 FYNNEI. The V gene lost 6 bases and the J gene lost 2 bases, with 16 bases spanning the gap. CDR3 length equals 16 residues. DNA of the CDR3: TGTGCCAGCAGGTCGGGGAAGACAGCAAACACCGGGGAGCTGTTTTTT. This gives the protein CASRSGKTANTGELFF.

In this sample, this clone turned up once. This chain uses TRBV5-4 with TRBJ2-1; tentatively, D is TRBD1 (7 bases). Trimming removed 0 bases from V and 1 base from J, with 11 bases in between. The CDR3 totals 16 residues. Germline lookup yields CDR1 SGHNT and CDR2 YYREEE (reference sequence). Here the CDR3 DNA reads TGTGCCAGCAGCTTGGCACAGGGGAGGTCCTACAATGAGCAGTTCTTC. It is translated as CASSLAQGRSYNEQFF.

The gene calls are TRBV5-1 and TRBJ2-3; 7 nucleotides line up with TRBD2. Trimming removed 4 bases from V and 3 bases from J; junction bases left unmatched: 11. Per the germline V gene, CDR1 is SGHRS and CDR2 is YFSETQ. The CDR3 covers 16 residues. This CDR3 is CASSPSSGGRTDTQYF. CDR3 in DNA: TGCGCCAGCAGCCCAAGCTCGGGCGGGAGAACAGATACGCAGTATTTT.

V gene TRBV25-1 combines with J gene TRBJ2-5; D may match TRBD1 or TRBD2 (5 bases each). CDR3 size: 15 residues. CDR1 MGHDK and CDR2 SYGVNS come from the germline V gene. Trimming took off 1 base at V and 5 bases at J, with 14 bases between the two ends. CDR3 protein: CASSELRGVGETQYF. CDR3 coding DNA: TGTGCCAGCAGTGAATTGAGGGGAGTGGGGGAGACCCAGTACTTC.

V gene TRBV6-1 combines with J gene TRBJ1-6; TRBD1 might be the D (5 bases). CDR3 length: 14 amino acids. Trimming cost V 3 bases and J 5 bases, with 8 bases left between them. CDR1 is MNHNS and CDR2 is SASEGT in the germline V gene. CDR3 nucleotide sequence: TGTGCCAGCAGTGATTGGGGGGATAATTCACCCCTCCACTTT. This encodes CASSDWGDNSPLHF.

A single count supports this clone. This chain connects TRBV7-9 to TRBJ2-1; 10 bases are shared with TRBD2. The trim removed 6 bases at V and 6 bases at J, leaving 8 bases unmatched. Germline CDR1 SEHNR, CDR2 FQNEAQ (reference sequence). The CDR3 spans 15 residues. CDR3 loop: CASRPLAGDRNEQFF. The DNA of the CDR3 is TGTGCCAGCAGGCCGCTAGCGGGAGACCGCAATGAGCAGTTCTTC. Full variable domain (missing parts from reference TRBV7-9 and TRBJ2-1): DTGVSQNPRHKITKRGQNVTFRCDPISEHNRLYWYRQTLGQGPEFLTYFQNEAQLEKSRLLSDRFSAERPKGSFSTLEIQRTEQGDSAMYLCASRPLAGDRNEQFFGPGTRLTVL.